This T cell receptor (beta chain) was documented in a study of control samples from healthy donors and cancer patients. Germline CDR1 reads LGHDT; CDR2 reads YNNKEL (reference sequence). Trimming cost V 2 bases and J 2 bases; bases outside gene matches: 8. The CDR3 is 17 amino acids. Assay used: immunoSEQ multiplex PCR; TCRdb lists only in-frame clones, some missing. The sample shows about 54,000 clones, nearly 96% of them seen only once. This clonotype was sampled from a woman in her thirties in good health. The V and J genes are TRBV3-1 (or the pseudogene TRBV3-2) and TRBJ2-1; 8 nucleotides line up with TRBD1. Sequencing used blood. CDR3 residues: CASSQITRGPAYNEQFF. The CDR3 bases are TGTGCCAGCAGCCAAATAACCAGGGGGCCCGCCTACAATGAGCAGTTCTTC.